These T cell receptor beta chains were read from a single sample in a study of read filtering for tumor transcriptome and immune sequencing. From the reads, TCRdb called clonotypes with MiXCR, one entry per CDR3 protein. Among roughly 69,000 distinct CDR3 sequences listed, more than 11% were seen once. Sequencing input: a population of CD138-negative cells sorted from bone marrow. Receptor source: a donor at least 40 years old with multiple myeloma. CDR3s include the opening cysteine and the closing phenylalanine or tryptophan. D genes are given only for firm matches. The size field is filled for only some rows; it gives once, few, many or a size class.

J gene | D gene | V gene | CDR3 length | clone size | CDR3 DNA | CDR3 protein
TRBJ2-7 | TRBD1 | TRBV25-1 | 14 | few | TGTGCCAGCAGTGCGGGGACAGTGGGGCTCGAGCAGTACTTC | CASSAGTVGLEQYF
TRBJ2-1 | TRBD2 | TRBV5-1 | 16 | many | TGCGCCAGCAGCTTCGAGGGGACTAGCGGGCCAGGGGAGCAGTTCTTC | CASSFEGTSGPGEQFF
TRBJ2-4 | . | TRBV6-6 | 15 | many | TGTGCCAGCAGTTACCCCACAGGAGCCAAAAACATTCAGTACTTC | CASSYPTGAKNIQYF
TRBJ1-5 | TRBD1 | TRBV12-3/TRBV12-4 | 17 | . | TGTGCCAGCAGTTTAGCGGGGACAGGGTTTCGCAAACAGCCCCAGCATTTT | CASSLAGTGFRKQPQHF
TRBJ2-6 | . | TRBV29-1 | 13 | . | TGCAGCGTTCTAGATATAGGGGCCAACGTCCTGACTTTC | CSVLDIGANVLTF
TRBJ1-3 | . | TRBV20-1 | 14 | . | TGCAGTGCTAGATCTCAAGTATCTGGAAACACCATATATTTT | CSARSQVSGNTIYF
TRBJ2-1 | . | TRBV11-2 | 17 | . | TGTGCCAGCAGCTTAGATTCAACAGGGACGGACTACAATGAGCAGTTCTTC | CASSLDSTGTDYNEQFF
TRBJ2-1 | . | TRBV4-1 | 11 | many | TGCGCCAACAGCCGTATCAGGGAGCAGTTCTTC | CANSRIREQFF
TRBJ1-4 | . | TRBV7-9 | 16 | many | TGTGCCAGCAGCCTCCGGATTGACAGTTATAATGAAAAACTGTTTTTT | CASSLRIDSYNEKLFF
TRBJ2-3 | TRBD1 | TRBV20-1 | 16 | many | TGCAGTGCTAGGCCTCTGACAGGGGCCAAAACAGATACGCAGTATTTT | CSARPLTGAKTDTQYF
TRBJ2-1 | . | TRBV6-1 | 14 | many | TGTGCCAGCAGTGAAGAAGCTCGGTCAAAATCGCAGTTCTTC | CASSEEARSKSQFF
TRBJ2-1 | . | TRBV6-2/TRBV6-3 | 16 | . | TGTGCCAGCAGTTTAAGAGGGAGGGGGGGCTACAATGAGCAGTTCTTC | CASSLRGRGGYNEQFF
TRBJ2-1 | TRBD2 | TRBV24-1 | 16 | many | TGTGCCACCAGTGAATCCGGACTAGCTATACACAATGAGCAGTTCTTC | CATSESGLAIHNEQFF
TRBJ1-5 | . | TRBV20-1 | 11 | few | TGCAGTGCCCTAAAACAGGTTGCCCAGCATTTT | CSALKQVAQHF
TRBJ2-1 | TRBD1 | TRBV6-2/TRBV6-3 | 16 | many | TGTGCCAGCAGTTACTCCGAGGGACAGGGGGCGGATGAGCAGTTCTTC | CASSYSEGQGADEQFF
TRBJ2-3 | TRBD2 | TRBV12-5 | 16 | many | TGTGCTAGTGCTAGCGGGAGGGCCGGGGGCACAGATACGCAGTATTTT | CASASGRAGGTDTQYF
TRBJ2-3 | . | TRBV20-1 | 15 | many | TGCAGTGCCTTCGCCGCGTTTCCTAGCACAGATACGCAGTATTTT | CSAFAAFPSTDTQYF
TRBJ2-2 | . | TRBV5-4 | 13 | many | TGTGCCAGCAGCTTCAGGGGTAACGGGGAGCTGTTTTTT | CASSFRGNGELFF
TRBJ2-1 | TRBD2 | TRBV29-1 | 13 | many | TGCAGCGTTGCTAGCGGGAGGTCCCATGAGCAGTTCTTC | CSVASGRSHEQFF
TRBJ1-1 | TRBD1 | TRBV7-9 | 16 | many | TGTGCCAGCAGCTTAGGACAGGGACCAATGAACACTGAAGCTTTCTTT | CASSLGQGPMNTEAFF
TRBJ2-1 | TRBD1 | TRBV20-1 | 16 | many | TGCAGTGCTAGAGATGAGGACAGGGTCCCCCACAATGAGCAGTTCTTC | CSARDEDRVPHNEQFF
TRBJ2-5 | TRBD1 | TRBV19 | 16 | few | TGTGCCAGTAGTATAGGAGGAGGACAGGGGGCAGAGACCCAGTACTTC | CASSIGGGQGAETQYF
TRBJ1-5 | . | TRBV9 | 15 | few | TGTGCCAGCAGCGCTCAAGGGAACCTTTATCAGACCAAGCATTTT | CASSAQGNLYQTKHF
TRBJ1-1 | . | TRBV11-2 | 16 | many | TGTGCCAGCAGCTTAGCGTCTCGAGGTTTCAGCACTGAAGCTTTCTTT | CASSLASRGFSTEAFF
TRBJ1-5 | . | TRBV20-1 | 14 | many | TGCAGTGCTAGAGATCTGGGTACTAATCAGCCCCAGCATTTT | CSARDLGTNQPQHF
TRBJ1-2 | TRBD1 | TRBV5-1 | 13 | many | TGCGCCAGCAGCTCGACAGGGAACTATGGCTACACCTTC | CASSSTGNYGYTF
TRBJ2-5 | . | TRBV12-3/TRBV12-4 | 15 | once | TGTGCCAGCAGCCTGTTTAGTGGAGATCAAAAGACCCAGTACTTC | CASSLFSGDQKTQYF
TRBJ2-5 | . | TRBV6-2/TRBV6-3 | 15 | many | TGTGCCAGCAGTTCCCCGAGTGGAATCCAAGAGACCCAGTACTTC | CASSSPSGIQETQYF
TRBJ2-7 | TRBD2 | TRBV20-1 | 15 | . | TGCAGTGCTAGAGATGAAACTAGCGGGCCCTACGAGCAGTACTTC | CSARDETSGPYEQYF
TRBJ1-1 | . | TRBV5-1 | 16 | many | TGCGCCAGCAGCTTGGAGGGTCAGGGGCGGAACACTGAAGCTTTCTTT | CASSLEGQGRNTEAFF
TRBJ2-1 | TRBD2 | TRBV12-3/TRBV12-4 | 20 | many | TGTGCCAGCAGTTACCTCACCGGGACTAGCGGGAGAGTTCCCTACAATGAGCAGTTCTTC | CASSYLTGTSGRVPYNEQFF
TRBJ2-1 | . | TRBV3-1 | 12 | many | TGTGCCAGCAGCCCGAGACTAGGGAAGCAGTTCTTC | CASSPRLGKQFF
TRBJ2-1 | . | TRBV9 | 13 | many | TGTGCCAGCAGCGCCACCCGGTACAATGAGCAGTTCTTC | CASSATRYNEQFF
TRBJ2-7 | TRBD2 | TRBV20-1 | 13 | many | TGCAGTGCTAGACCGACTAGCGCCTACGAGCAGTACTTC | CSARPTSAYEQYF
TRBJ2-2 | . | TRBV18 | 14 | . | TGTGCCAGCTCACCTGCTGGCGACGCCGGGGAGCTGTTTTTT | CASSPAGDAGELFF
TRBJ1-4 | . | TRBV7-9 | 16 | many | TGTGCCAGCAGGGGTGGTTTTGGCCTCCATAATGAAAAACTGTTTTTT | CASRGGFGLHNEKLFF
TRBJ1-1 | . | TRBV3-1 | 16 | many | TGTGCCAGCAGCCACCGCAGGGCGCCCCCGGACACTGAAGCTTTCTTT | CASSHRRAPPDTEAFF
TRBJ2-5 | . | TRBV6-2/TRBV6-3 | 13 | many | TGTGCCAGCACCGCCCGACCCCGAGAGACCCAGTACTTC | CASTARPRETQYF
TRBJ1-6 | . | TRBV20-1 | 16 | many | TGCAGTGCTTACACTTTACCGGGACGGTATAATTCACCCCTCCACTTT | CSAYTLPGRYNSPLHF
TRBJ2-7 | TRBD2 | TRBV6-5 | 17 | many | TGTGCCAGCAGTATTGGGGGACTAGCGGGAGGGCCTTGGGAGCAGTACTTC | CASSIGGLAGGPWEQYF
TRBJ2-1 | . | TRBV7-8 | 20 | many | TGTGCCAGCAGCTCGAGCCGGGACTTTAGGGGGTCCCACACCTACAATGAGCAGTTCTTC | CASSSSRDFRGSHTYNEQFF
TRBJ2-7 | . | TRBV7-2 | 12 | many | TGTGCCAGCAGCTTAGACAGCCACGAGCAGTACTTC | CASSLDSHEQYF
TRBJ2-1 | TRBD2 | TRBV7-2 | 15 | many | TGTGCCAGCAGCGTGGTAGGGACTACCTACAATGAGCAGTTCTTC | CASSVVGTTYNEQFF
TRBJ2-7 | . | TRBV27 | 14 | many | TGTGCCAGCCATAGGGGGGGGGAGGGCTACGAGCAGTACTTC | CASHRGGEGYEQYF
TRBJ2-1 | TRBD1 | TRBV28 | 14 | many | TGTGCCAGCAGGGGGACAGGATCCTACAATGAGCAGTTCTTC | CASRGTGSYNEQFF